This TCR beta chain originates from a study of blood T cell repertoires in COVID-19. In the study overall: Acute and convalescent COVID-19 samples came from the United States, Italy and Spain.

How the authors handled the data: Estimation of nucleated cell counts relied on the amplification of reference gene primers. TCRdb's copy holds only in-frame clones and misses some; the assay was immunoSEQ multiplex PCR. V and J calls and clone size are copied from that table; D and trimming were computed from the DNA. The data hold 250,000 to 400,000 clones, with more than 90% observed a single time. Cohort assignment relied on participant-reported clinical history. Germline V gives CDR1 SNHLY, CDR2 FYNNEI. V lost 3 bases and J lost 3; bases outside the gene matches: 1. This CDR3 is 13 amino acids long.

The sequenced material came from PBMCs or T cells enriched from blood (not recorded which). This receptor was taken from a man between 60 and 75 years old who had recovered from COVID-19. The chain joins TRBV2 to TRBJ1-2, with 7 bases identical to TRBD1. The CDR3 bases are TGTGCCAGCAGTGACACAGGGGACTATGGCTACACCTTC. Protein product: CASSDTGDYGYTF.